A selection of T cell receptor beta chains follows, all from one sample in a study of cytomegalovirus exposure and HLA in healthy donors. Measured with immunoSEQ multiplex PCR; TCRdb has only the in-frame clones, and not every one. The table has more than 100,000 clones, roughly 70% seen once; the top ten hold around 4.5%. Sample: PBMCs. These receptor sequences come from a woman between 35 and 50 years old in good health and CMV-seronegative. The CDR3 runs from the conserved cysteine through the conserved F or W. A D gene is named only where the DNA matches it firmly. Clone size is shown for a subset of rows, as once, few, many or a class of expanded clone.

NA	TRBV5-1	TRBJ1-1	TRBD1	TGCGCCAGCAGCGCGGGACAGCCTAACACTGAAGCTTTCTTT	CASSAGQPNTEAFF
NA	TRBV6-1	TRBJ1-2	NA	TGTGCCAGCAGTGGCCCCGCGGGGCAGAAGGGGAATGGCTACACCTTC	CASSGPAGQKGNGYTF
NA	TRBV28	TRBJ2-1	TRBD2	TGTGCCAGCAGTTCCCTAGTGGCGGGGGGTTCCTACAATGAGCAGTTCTTC	CASSSLVAGGSYNEQFF
few	TRBV5-5	TRBJ1-4	NA	TGTGCCAGCAGCTTGTATTTCACAGAAAAACTGTTTTTT	CASSLYFTEKLFF
NA	TRBV11-1	TRBJ1-1	NA	TGTGCCAGCAGCTTAGCGGCAACAAGGGAGGGTGAAGCTTTCTTT	CASSLAATREGEAFF
NA	TRBV19	TRBJ1-2	NA	TGTGCCAGTAGTATTCCCCCCTTTGACTATGGCTACACCTTC	CASSIPPFDYGYTF
NA	TRBV5-1	TRBJ2-1	NA	TGCGCCAGCAGCGAGACCCAGGGGGAGCAGTTCTTC	CASSETQGEQFF
NA	TRBV7-9	TRBJ2-2	TRBD2	TGTGCCAGCAGCTTTATCTTCGGGGGAGGGACCGGGGAGCTGTTTTTT	CASSFIFGGGTGELFF
NA	TRBV7-9	TRBJ2-5	TRBD2	TGTGCCAGCAGCCCTAGCGGCGGGACTGAGACCCAGTACTTC	CASSPSGGTETQYF
NA	TRBV9	TRBJ2-2	TRBD1	TGTGCCAGCAGCGTAGCACCCCCGGGACAGACCGGGGAGCTGTTTTTT	CASSVAPPGQTGELFF
NA	TRBV11-2	TRBJ1-1	NA	TGTGCCAGCACCTCTTTGCAAACTCTCTTGGGGGGGTACACTGAAGCTTTCTTT	CASTSLQTLLGGYTEAFF
few	TRBV6-1	TRBJ2-7	NA	TGTGCCAGCAGTGGAGCCTACGAGCAGTACTTC	CASSGAYEQYF
NA	TRBV19	TRBJ2-7	NA	TGTGCCAGTAGTAGGAACAGGGCGAACGAGCAGTACTTC	CASSRNRANEQYF
NA	TRBV27	TRBJ2-2	TRBD2	TGTGCCAGCAGTTTAGGATCGACCGGGACTAGCTTCACCGGGGAGCTGTTTTTT	CASSLGSTGTSFTGELFF
NA	TRBV5-1	TRBJ2-7	TRBD1	TGCGCCAGCAGCTTGGGGACAGGGGGGTTTTACGAGCAGTACTTC	CASSLGTGGFYEQYF
NA	TRBV4-3	TRBJ1-1	NA	TGCGCCAGCAGCCAAACGTTACCAAGACAGGAAGGCGGGAGCACTGAAGCTTTCTTT	CASSQTLPRQEGGSTEAFF